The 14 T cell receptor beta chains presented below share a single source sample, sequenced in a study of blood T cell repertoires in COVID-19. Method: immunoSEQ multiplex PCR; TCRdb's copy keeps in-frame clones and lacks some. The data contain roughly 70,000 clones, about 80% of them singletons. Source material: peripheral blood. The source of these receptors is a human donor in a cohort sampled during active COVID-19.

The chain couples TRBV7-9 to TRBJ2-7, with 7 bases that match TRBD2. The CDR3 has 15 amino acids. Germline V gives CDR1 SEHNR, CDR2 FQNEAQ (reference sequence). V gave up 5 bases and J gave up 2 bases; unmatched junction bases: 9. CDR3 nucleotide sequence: TGTGCCAGCAGCCCCCCCTGGCGGGAGACCTACGAGCAGTACTTC. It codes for CASSPPWRETYEQYF.

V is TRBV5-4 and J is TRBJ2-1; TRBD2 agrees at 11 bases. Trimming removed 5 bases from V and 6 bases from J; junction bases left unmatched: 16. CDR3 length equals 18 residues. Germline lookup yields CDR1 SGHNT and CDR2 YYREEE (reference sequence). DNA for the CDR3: TGTGCCAGCAGGCCGGGACCCGGGACTAGCGGCCATAGCAATGAGCAGTTCTTC. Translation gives CASRPGPGTSGHSNEQFF.

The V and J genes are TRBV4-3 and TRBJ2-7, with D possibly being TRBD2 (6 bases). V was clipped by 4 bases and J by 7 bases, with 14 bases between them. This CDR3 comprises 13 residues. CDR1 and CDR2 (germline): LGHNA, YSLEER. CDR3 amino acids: CASSPEPRGEQYF. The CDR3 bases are TGCGCCAGCAGCCCCGAACCCCGGGGGGAGCAGTACTTC.

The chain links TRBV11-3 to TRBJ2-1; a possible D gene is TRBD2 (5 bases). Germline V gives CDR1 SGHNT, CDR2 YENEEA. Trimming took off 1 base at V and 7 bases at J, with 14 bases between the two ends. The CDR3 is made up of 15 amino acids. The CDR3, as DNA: TGTGCCAGCAGCTTAGGCGGGTCCAGTGGGAATGAGCAGTTCTTC. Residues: CASSLGGSSGNEQFF.

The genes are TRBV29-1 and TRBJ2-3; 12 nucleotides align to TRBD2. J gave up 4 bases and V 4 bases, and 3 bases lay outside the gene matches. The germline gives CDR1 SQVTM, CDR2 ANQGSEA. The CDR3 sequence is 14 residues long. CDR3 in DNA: TGCAGCGTTGCTAGCGGGAGGGCCGCAGATACGCAGTATTTT. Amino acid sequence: CSVASGRAADTQYF.

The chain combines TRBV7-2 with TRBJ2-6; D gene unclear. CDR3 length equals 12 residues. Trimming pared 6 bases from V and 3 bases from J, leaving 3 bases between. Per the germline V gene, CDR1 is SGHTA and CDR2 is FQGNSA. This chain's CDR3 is CASRSGANVLTF. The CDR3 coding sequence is TGTGCCAGCAGGAGTGGGGCCAACGTCCTGACTTTC.

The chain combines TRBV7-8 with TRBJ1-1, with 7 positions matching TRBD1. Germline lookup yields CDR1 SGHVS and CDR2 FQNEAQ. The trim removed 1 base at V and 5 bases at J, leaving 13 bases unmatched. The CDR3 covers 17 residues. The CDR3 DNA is TGTGCCAGCAGCTTAGGACGCCAGGGACAGATAGGAACTGAAGCTTTCTTT. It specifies CASSLGRQGQIGTEAFF.

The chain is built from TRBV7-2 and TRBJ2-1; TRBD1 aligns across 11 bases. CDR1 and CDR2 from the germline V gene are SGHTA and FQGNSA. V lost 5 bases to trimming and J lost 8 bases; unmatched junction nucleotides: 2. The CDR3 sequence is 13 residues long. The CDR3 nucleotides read TGTGCCAGCAGCCGGGACAGGGGGGATGAGCAGTTCTTC. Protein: CASSRDRGDEQFF.

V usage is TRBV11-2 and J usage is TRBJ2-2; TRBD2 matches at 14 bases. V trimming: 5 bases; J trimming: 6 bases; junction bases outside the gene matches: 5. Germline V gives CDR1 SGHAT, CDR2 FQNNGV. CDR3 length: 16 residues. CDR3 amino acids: CASSKRTSGRSGELFF. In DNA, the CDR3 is TGTGCCAGCAGCAAAAGGACTAGCGGGAGGTCCGGGGAGCTGTTTTTT.

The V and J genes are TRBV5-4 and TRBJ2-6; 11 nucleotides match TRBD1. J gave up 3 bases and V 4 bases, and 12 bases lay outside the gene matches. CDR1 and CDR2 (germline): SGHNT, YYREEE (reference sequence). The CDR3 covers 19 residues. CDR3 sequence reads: CASSPEGTGGLIGANVLTF. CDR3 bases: TGTGCCAGCAGCCCTGAGGGGACAGGGGGGCTTATTGGGGCCAACGTCCTGACTTTC.

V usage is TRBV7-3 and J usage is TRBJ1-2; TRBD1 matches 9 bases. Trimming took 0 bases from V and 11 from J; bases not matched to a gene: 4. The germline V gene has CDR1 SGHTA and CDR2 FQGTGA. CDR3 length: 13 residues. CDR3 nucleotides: TGTGCCAGCAGCTTAACAAGGGACAGGGATTACACCTTC. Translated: CASSLTRDRDYTF. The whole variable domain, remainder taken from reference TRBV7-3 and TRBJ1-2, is GAGVSQTPSNKVTEKGKYVELRCDPISGHTALYWYRQSLGQGPEFLIYFQGTGAADDSGLPNDRFFAVRPEGSVSTLKIQRTERGDSAVYLCASSLTRDRDYTFGSGTRLTVV.

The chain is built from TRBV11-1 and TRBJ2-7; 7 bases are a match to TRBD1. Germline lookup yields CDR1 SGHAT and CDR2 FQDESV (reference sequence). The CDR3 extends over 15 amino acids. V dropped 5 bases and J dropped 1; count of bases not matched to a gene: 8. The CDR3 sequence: CASSHSGDRSYEQYF. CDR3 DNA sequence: TGTGCCAGCAGCCATTCTGGGGACAGATCCTACGAGCAGTACTTC.

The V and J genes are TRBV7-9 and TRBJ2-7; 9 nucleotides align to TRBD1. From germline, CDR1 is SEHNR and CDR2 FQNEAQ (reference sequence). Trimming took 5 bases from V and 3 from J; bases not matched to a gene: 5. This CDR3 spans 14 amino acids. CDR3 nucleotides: TGTGCCAGCAGCATGGGACAGGGAATCTACGAGCAGTACTTC. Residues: CASSMGQGIYEQYF.

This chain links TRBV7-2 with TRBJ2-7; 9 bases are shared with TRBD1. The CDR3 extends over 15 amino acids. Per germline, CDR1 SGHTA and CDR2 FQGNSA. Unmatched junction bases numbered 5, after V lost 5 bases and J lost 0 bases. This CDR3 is CASSIQGASSYEQYF. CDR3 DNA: TGTGCCAGCAGCATACAGGGGGCTAGCTCCTACGAGCAGTACTTC.